This T cell receptor beta chain derives from a study of beta chain features in type 1 diabetes. Whole-study findings and limits: There was a possibility that cDNA sequencing over-represented cells with high TCR expression.

This clone was counted only a few times. Its specificity is unknown. Expressed TCRB transcripts were sequenced because the entire RNA isolate underwent reverse transcription. Read counts averaged around 4 million for samples of naive, central memory and regulatory T cells. Assay: immunoSEQ multiplex PCR; the TCRdb copy retains only in-frame clones and omits some. Of some 150,000 clones in the sample, 10% were seen once. Markers CD45RO/CCR7/CD25/CD127/CD95/CD27 served to sort CD4+ naive, central memory, regulatory and stem cell-like memory cells. The V gene lost 5 bases and the J gene lost 3 bases, with 10 bases spanning the gap. The CDR3 extends over 13 amino acids. Germline V gene data show CDR1 as SGHNT and CDR2 as YENEEA.

The sequenced sample was naive CD4+ T cells from blood. The chain has TRBV11-3 and TRBJ1-1, with D possibly matching TRBD1 (5 bases). This clonotype was obtained from a man between 18 and 35 years old in good health. The CDR3 DNA sequence: TGTGCCAGCAGCCCGGGGGGAGACACTGAAGCTTTCTTT. Protein product: CASSPGGDTEAFF.